The T cell receptor (beta chain) under discussion was sequenced for a study of OX40 agonist ivuxolimab in advanced cancers. Method: immunoSEQ multiplex PCR; TCRdb's copy keeps in-frame clones and lacks some. There are 45,000 to 65,000 clones in the sample; 75% to 90% occur only once, and less than 2% lies in the top ten. Autoimmune disease history or systemic immunosuppression excluded patients. Points on this clone: Its target is unknown.

This CDR3 region has 14 residues. Trimming removed 8 bases at V and 6 bases at J, with 17 bases between. Germline V lookup: CDR1 LNHDA, CDR2 SQIVND (reference sequence). Study-wide findings and caveats: The work left the antigen specificity of expanded peripheral T cells undetermined. Dose levels from 0.1 to 3.0 mg/kg saw CD4+ and CD8+ blood T cells expand clonally by week 6.

V usage is TRBV19 and J usage is TRBJ1-5; a weak D match, TRBD1 (6 bases). Specimen: CD4+ or CD8+ T cells sorted from blood, collected in a trial of the OX40 agonist ivuxolimab. This clonotype was sampled from an adult with an advanced solid tumor such as melanoma, head and neck, liver or kidney cancer. CDR3 in amino acids: CASADRGAGQPQHF. The CDR3 nucleotides read TGTGCCAGTGCCGACCGGGGGGCCGGTCAGCCCCAGCATTTT.